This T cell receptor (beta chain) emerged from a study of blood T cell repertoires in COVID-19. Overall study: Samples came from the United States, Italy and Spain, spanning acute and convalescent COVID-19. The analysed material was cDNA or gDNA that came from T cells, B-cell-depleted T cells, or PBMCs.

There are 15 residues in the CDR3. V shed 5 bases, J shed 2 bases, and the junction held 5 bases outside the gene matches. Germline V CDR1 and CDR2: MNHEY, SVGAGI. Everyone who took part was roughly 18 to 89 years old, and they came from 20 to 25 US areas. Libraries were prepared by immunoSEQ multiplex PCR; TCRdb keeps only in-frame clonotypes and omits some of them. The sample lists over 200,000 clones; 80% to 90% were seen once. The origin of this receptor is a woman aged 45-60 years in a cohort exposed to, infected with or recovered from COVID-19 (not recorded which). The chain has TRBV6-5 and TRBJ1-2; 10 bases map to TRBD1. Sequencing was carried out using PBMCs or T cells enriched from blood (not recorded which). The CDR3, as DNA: TGTGCCAGCAGTAGAGAGGGACAGGGGAACTATGGCTACACCTTC. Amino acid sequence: CASSREGQGNYGYTF.